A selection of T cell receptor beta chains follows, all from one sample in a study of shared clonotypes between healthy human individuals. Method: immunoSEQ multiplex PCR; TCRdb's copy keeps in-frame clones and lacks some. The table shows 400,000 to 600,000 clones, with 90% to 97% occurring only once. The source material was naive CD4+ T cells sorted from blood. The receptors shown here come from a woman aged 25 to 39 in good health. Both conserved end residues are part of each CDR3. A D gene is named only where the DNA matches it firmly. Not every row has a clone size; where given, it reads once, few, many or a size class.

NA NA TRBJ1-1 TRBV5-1 CASSLAGVETEAFF TGCGCCAGCAGCCTTGCGGGCGTTGAAACTGAAGCTTTCTTT
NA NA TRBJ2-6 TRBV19 CASSIRVSSGANVLTF TGTGCCAGTAGTATAAGGGTTTCGTCTGGGGCCAACGTCCTGACTTTC
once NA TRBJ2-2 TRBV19 CASWSFGTGRRVNTGELFF TGTGCCAGCTGGAGCTTCGGAACAGGGCGAAGAGTTAACACCGGGGAGCTGTTTTTT
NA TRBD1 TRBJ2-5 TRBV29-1 CSVGSQGAGETQYF TGCAGCGTTGGGTCCCAGGGGGCTGGGGAGACCCAGTACTTC
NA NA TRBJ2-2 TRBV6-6 CASREGAGLSTGELFF TGTGCCAGCCGCGAAGGGGCAGGGCTAAGCACCGGGGAGCTGTTTTTT
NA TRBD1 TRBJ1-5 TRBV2 CASSRQGGSNQPQHF TGTGCCAGCAGTCGACAGGGGGGTAGCAATCAGCCCCAGCATTTT
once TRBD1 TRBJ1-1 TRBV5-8 CASSWDRGNTEAFF TGTGCCAGCAGCTGGGACAGGGGAAACACTGAAGCTTTCTTT
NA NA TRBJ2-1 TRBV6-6 CASSPNTGYNEQFF TGTGCCAGCAGCCCCAATACGGGGTACAATGAGCAGTTCTTC
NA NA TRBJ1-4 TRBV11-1 CASSEGPSNEKLFF TGTGCCAGCAGCGAGGGACCTTCTAATGAAAAACTGTTTTTT
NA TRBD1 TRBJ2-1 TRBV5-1 CASSLGQGAVNEQFF TGCGCCAGCAGCTTGGGACAGGGGGCGGTGAATGAGCAGTTCTTC
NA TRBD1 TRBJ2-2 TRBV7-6 CASSLLWDRNTGELFF TGTGCCAGCAGCTTATTATGGGACAGAAACACCGGGGAGCTGTTTTTT
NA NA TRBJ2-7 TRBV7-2 CASSYSDRNYEQYF TGTGCCAGCAGCTACAGCGATCGAAACTACGAGCAGTACTTC
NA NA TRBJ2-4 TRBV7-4 CASSPPAKNIQYF TGTGCCAGCAGCCCCCCCGCCAAAAACATTCAGTACTTC
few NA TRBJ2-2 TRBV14 CASSPRLAGELFF TGTGCCAGCAGCCCAAGGCTGGCCGGGGAGCTGTTTTTT
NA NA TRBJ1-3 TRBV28 CASSPTAGTGNTIYF TGTGCCAGCAGTCCCACCGCAGGGACTGGAAACACCATATATTTT
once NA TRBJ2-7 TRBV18 CASSPGHYEQYF TGTGCCAGCTCACCAGGGCACTACGAGCAGTACTTC
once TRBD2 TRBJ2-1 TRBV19 CASSARLAGVLEEQFF TGTGCCAGTAGTGCACGACTAGCGGGAGTCTTGGAAGAGCAGTTCTTC
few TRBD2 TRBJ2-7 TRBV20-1 CSATGTSEQYF TGCAGTGCTACCGGGACTAGCGAGCAGTACTTC
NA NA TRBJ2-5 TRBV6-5 CASSYLLGSGPETQYF TGTGCCAGCAGTTACCTCCTCGGCAGTGGGCCCGAGACCCAGTACTTC
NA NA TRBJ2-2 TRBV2 CASSEVFITTGELFF TGTGCCAGCAGTGAAGTGTTTATAACCACCGGGGAGCTGTTTTTT
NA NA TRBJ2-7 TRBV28 CASSFYSGGSYEQYF TGTGCCAGCAGTTTTTACTCCGGGGGCTCCTACGAGCAGTACTTC